Listed here is a single T cell receptor beta chain. The target antigen is unknown. At one end the junction does not follow the germline gene, possibly because of a read error. The sample's time point: second of two post-therapy site-matched biopsies 2 to 3 months apart. This sample was taken from a study of T cells in tumors after PD-1 blockade. Data came from immunoSEQ multiplex PCR; TCRdb stores just in-frame clones and leaves some out. Of 7,500 to 8,500 clones listed, around three fifths were seen once; the top ten hold 10% to 15%. Study-level points and caveats: After therapy, most expanded exhausted CD8+ clones were absent pre-treatment, suggesting clonal replacement.

Source: tumor tissue, taken after anti-PD-1 treatment. The receptor comes from a human donor with basal cell carcinoma.

Written as DNA, the CDR3 is TGTGCCTCCCGTGAGGGGGGGCCCGACAAGGAGCAGTTCTTC. This sequence encodes CASREGGPDKEQFF. The chain is built from TRBV2 and TRBJ2-1; a possible D gene is TRBD2 (7 bases). The CDR3 sequence is 14 residues long. Germline V CDR1 and CDR2: SNHLY, FYNNEI.